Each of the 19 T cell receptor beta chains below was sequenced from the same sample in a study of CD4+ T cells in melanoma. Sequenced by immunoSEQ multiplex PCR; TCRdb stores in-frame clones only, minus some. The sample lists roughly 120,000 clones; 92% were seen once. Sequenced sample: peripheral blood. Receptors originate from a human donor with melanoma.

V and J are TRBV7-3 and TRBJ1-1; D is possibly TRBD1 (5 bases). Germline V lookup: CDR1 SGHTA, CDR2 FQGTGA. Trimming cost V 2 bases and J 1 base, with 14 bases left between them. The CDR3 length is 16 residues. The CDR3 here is CASSLYAGRSNTEAFF. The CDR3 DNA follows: TGTGCCAGCAGCTTATACGCGGGACGATCGAACACTGAAGCTTTCTTT. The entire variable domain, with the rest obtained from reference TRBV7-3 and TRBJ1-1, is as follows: GAGVSQTPSNKVTEKGKYVELRCDPISGHTALYWYRQSLGQGPEFLIYFQGTGAADDSGLPNDRFFAVRPEGSVSTLKIQRTERGDSAVYLCASSLYAGRSNTEAFFGQGTRLTVV.

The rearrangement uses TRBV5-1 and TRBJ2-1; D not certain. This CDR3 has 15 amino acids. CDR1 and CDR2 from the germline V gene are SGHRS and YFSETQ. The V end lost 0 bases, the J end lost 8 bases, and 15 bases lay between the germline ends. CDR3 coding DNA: TGCGCCAGCAGCTTGGGGATAGATAGTTTCCATGAGCAGTTCTTC. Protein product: CASSLGIDSFHEQFF. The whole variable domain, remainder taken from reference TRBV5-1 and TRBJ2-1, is KAGVTQTPRYLIKTRGQQVTLSCSPISGHRSVSWYQQTPGQGLQFLFEYFSETQRNKGNFPGRFSGRQFSNSRSEMNVSTLELGDSALYLCASSLGIDSFHEQFFGPGTRLTVL.

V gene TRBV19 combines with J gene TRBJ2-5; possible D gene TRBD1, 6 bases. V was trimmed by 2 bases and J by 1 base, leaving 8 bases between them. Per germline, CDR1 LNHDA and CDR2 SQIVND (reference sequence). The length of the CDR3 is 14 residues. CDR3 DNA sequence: TGTGCCAGTAGTATAAGCAGGGGCCAAGAGACCCAGTACTTC. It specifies CASSISRGQETQYF.

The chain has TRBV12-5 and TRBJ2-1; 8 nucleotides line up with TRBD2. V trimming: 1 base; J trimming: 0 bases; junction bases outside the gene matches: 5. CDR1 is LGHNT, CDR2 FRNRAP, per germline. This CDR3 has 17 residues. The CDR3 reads CASGLGLAGGSYNEQFF. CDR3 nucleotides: TGTGCTAGTGGTTTGGGTCTAGCGGGTGGCTCCTACAATGAGCAGTTCTTC.

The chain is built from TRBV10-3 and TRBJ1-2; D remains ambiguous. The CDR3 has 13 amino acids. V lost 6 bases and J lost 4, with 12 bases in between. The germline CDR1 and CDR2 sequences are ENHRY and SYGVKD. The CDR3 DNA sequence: TGTGCCATCAGCCCAGGAACTGGCTATGGCTACACCTTC. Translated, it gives CAISPGTGYGYTF.

CDR3 sequence reads: CASSLSGTRYEQYF. In DNA form, the CDR3 reads TGTGCCAGCAGTTTATCAGGGACGAGATACGAGCAGTACTTC. The gene calls are TRBV27 and TRBJ2-7; the D call may be TRBD1 or TRBD2 (5 bases each). CDR3 length: 14 residues. Looked up from germline, CDR1 is MNHEY and CDR2 is SMNVEV (reference sequence). The ends were cut back, 0 bases at V and 4 bases at J, with 10 bases in the middle.

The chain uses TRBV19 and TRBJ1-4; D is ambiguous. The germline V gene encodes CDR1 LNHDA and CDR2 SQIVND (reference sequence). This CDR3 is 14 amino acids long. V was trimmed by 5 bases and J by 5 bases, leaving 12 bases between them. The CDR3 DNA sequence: TGTGCCAGTAGTTCCCGCTTTCAGAATGAAAAACTGTTTTTT. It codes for CASSSRFQNEKLFF.

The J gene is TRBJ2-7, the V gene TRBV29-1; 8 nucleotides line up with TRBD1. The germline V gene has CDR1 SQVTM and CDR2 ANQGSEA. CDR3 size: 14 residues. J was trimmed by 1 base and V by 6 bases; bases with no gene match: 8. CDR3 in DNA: TGCAGCGTCACTCCAGGGGGCTATTCCTACGAGCAGTACTTC. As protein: CSVTPGGYSYEQYF.

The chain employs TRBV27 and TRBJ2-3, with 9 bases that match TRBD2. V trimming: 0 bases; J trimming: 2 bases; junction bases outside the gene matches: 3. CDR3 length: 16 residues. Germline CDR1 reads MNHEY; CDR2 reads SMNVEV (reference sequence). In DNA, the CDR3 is TGTGCCAGCAGTTTATCGCGCGGGGGGGCCACAGATACGCAGTATTTT. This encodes CASSLSRGGATDTQYF.

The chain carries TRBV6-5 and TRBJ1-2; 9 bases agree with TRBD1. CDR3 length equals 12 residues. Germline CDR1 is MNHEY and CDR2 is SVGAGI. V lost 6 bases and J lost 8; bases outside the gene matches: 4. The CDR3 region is CASRPTGGGYTF. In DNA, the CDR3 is TGTGCCAGCAGGCCGACAGGGGGAGGCTACACCTTC.

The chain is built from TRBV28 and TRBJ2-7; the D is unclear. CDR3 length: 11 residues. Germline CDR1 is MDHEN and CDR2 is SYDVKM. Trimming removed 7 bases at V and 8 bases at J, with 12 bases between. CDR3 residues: CASTTLAQQYF. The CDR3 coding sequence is TGTGCCAGCACCACCTTAGCTCAGCAGTACTTC.

CDR3 residues: CASSLGVTGGIYEQYF. In DNA, the CDR3 is TGCGCCAGCAGCTTGGGGGTGACAGGGGGCATCTACGAGCAGTACTTC. V is TRBV5-1 and J is TRBJ2-7; TRBD1 matches at 10 bases. Trimming cost V 0 bases and J 3 bases; bases outside gene matches: 6. CDR3 length: 16 amino acids. Germline V CDR1 and CDR2: SGHRS, YFSETQ.

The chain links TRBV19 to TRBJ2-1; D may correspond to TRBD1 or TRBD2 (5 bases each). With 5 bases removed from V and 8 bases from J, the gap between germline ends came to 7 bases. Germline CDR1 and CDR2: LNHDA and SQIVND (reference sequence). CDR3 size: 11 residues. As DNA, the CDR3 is TGTGCCAGTAGTGTGGGGGATGAGCAGTTCTTC. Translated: CASSVGDEQFF.

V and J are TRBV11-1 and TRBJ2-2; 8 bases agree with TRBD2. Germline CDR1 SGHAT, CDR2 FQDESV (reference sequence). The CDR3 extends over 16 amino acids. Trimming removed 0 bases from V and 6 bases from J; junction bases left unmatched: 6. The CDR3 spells CASSLASSGLSGELFF. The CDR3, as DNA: TGTGCCAGCAGCTTAGCGTCTAGCGGGCTTTCCGGGGAGCTGTTTTTT. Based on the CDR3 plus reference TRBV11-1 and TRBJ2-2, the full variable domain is EAEVAQSPRYKITEKSQAVAFWCDPISGHATLYWYRQILGQGPELLVQFQDESVVDDSQLPKDRFSAERLKGVDSTLKIQPAELGDSAMYLCASSLASSGLSGELFFGEGSRLTVL.

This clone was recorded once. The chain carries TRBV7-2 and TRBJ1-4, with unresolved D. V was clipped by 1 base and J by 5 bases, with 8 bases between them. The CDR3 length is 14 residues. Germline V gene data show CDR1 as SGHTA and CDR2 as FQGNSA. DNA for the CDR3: TGTGCCAGCAGCTTAGTGATGAAGAATGAAAAACTGTTTTTT. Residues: CASSLVMKNEKLFF. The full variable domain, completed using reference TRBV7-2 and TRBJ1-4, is GAGVSQSPSNKVTEKGKDVELRCDPISGHTALYWYRQSLGQGLEFLIYFQGNSAPDKSGLPSDRFSAERTGGSVSTLTIQRTQQEDSAVYLCASSLVMKNEKLFFGSGTQLSVL.

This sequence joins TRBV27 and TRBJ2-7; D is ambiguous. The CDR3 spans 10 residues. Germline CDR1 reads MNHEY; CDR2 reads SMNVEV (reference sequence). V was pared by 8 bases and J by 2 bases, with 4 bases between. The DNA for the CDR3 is TGTGCCAGCGGAACCTACGAGCAGTACTTC. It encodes CASGTYEQYF.

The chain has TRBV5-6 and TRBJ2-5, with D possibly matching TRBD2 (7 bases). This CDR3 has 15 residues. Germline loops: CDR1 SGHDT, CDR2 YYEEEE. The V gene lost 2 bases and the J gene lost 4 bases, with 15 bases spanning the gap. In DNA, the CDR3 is TGTGCCAGCAGCTTACCGTCGGGGGGCCGAGAGACCCAGTACTTC. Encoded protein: CASSLPSGGRETQYF.

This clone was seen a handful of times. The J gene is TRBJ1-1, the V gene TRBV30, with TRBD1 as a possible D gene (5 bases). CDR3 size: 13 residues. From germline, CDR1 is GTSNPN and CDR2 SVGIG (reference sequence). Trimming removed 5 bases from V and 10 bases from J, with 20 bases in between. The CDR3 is CAWHPPGRPGAFF. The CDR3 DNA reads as TGTGCCTGGCACCCTCCGGGACGACCGGGAGCTTTCTTT.

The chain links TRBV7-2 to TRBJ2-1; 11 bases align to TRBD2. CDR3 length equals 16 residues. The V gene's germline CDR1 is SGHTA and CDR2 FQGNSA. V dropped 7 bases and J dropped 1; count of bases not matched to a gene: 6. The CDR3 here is CASTTTSGESYNEQFF. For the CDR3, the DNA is TGTGCCAGCACTACGACTAGCGGGGAATCCTACAATGAGCAGTTCTTC. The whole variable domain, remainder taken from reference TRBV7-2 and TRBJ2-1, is GAGVSQSPSNKVTEKGKDVELRCDPISGHTALYWYRQSLGQGLEFLIYFQGNSAPDKSGLPSDRFSAERTGGSVSTLTIQRTQQEDSAVYLCASTTTSGESYNEQFFGPGTRLTVL.